The 26 T cell receptor beta chains presented below share a single source sample, sequenced in a study of tumor-infiltrating lymphocytes in primary liver carcinoma. The investigators made TCR beta cDNA from about 500 ng total RNA, using a constant-region primer. Employing slightly modified ARM-PCR, three nested multiplex PCR rounds were run, and these gave rise to the TCR beta libraries. Rounds one and two of PCR, each of roughly 10 cycles, were primed with TRBV1-TRBV30 forward primers and a C-beta reverse primer. One entry per CDR3 protein, called by TCRdb with MiXCR from the multiplex PCR reads. This table holds fewer than 350,000 distinct CDR3 sequences, 50% to 70% found once. Germline DNA was extracted alongside blood RNA, which was obtained from unsorted whole blood. Sequencing input: peripheral blood. These receptors came from a man aged 40-55 years with primary liver carcinoma and hepatitis B virus infection.

This clonotype was found a few times. The rearrangement uses TRBV6-2 or TRBV6-3 and TRBJ2-3; 11 bases are a match to TRBD2. Germline V gene sequence: CDR1 MNHEY, CDR2 SVGEGT. CDR3 length: 16 amino acids. With V trimmed by 6 bases and J by 7 bases, 12 bases remained unmatched. The CDR3 reads CASRDPGLAVSNTQYF. CDR3 bases: TGTGCCAGCAGGGACCCGGGACTAGCGGTTTCAAATACGCAGTATTTT.

The chain has TRBV11-2 and TRBJ1-2; no reliable D call. With 2 bases removed from V and 4 bases from J, the gap between germline ends came to 17 bases. Germline values: CDR1 SGHAT, CDR2 FQNNGV. This CDR3 spans 16 amino acids. The CDR3 region has the DNA TGTGCCAGCAGCTTAAATACGAGGCAGGAGCCCTATGGCTACACCTTC. It encodes CASSLNTRQEPYGYTF.

Turning to this clonotype: A much bigger clone sits one base away, suggesting this may be a read error. The V gene is TRBV12-3 or TRBV12-4, the J gene TRBJ2-5; a possible D gene is TRBD2 (6 bases). CDR3 length equals 15 residues. CDR3 loop: CASSLSRGNQVTQYF. The CDR3 nucleotides are TGTGCCAGCAGTTTGTCCCGCGGGAACCAAGTGACCCAGTACTTC.

The genes are TRBV5-1 and TRBJ1-4; D is uncertain. Germline CDR1 is SGHRS and CDR2 is YFSETQ. This CDR3 is 15 amino acids long. V was clipped by 4 bases and J by 4 bases, with 14 bases between them. The CDR3 bases are TGCGCCAGCAGCATAACCGGACCCAGTAATGAAAAACTGTTTTTT. Its protein is CASSITGPSNEKLFF.

Points on this clonotype: One junction end disagrees with the germline gene, perhaps due to a read error. The J gene is TRBJ1-2, the V gene TRBV28; TRBD1 matches at 7 bases. There are 14 residues in the CDR3. Germline assignment: CDR1 MDHEN and CDR2 SYDVKM. CDR3 nucleotides: TGTACCAGCAGCCGTAGGACAGGAATCTATGGCTACACCTTC. Translating it yields CTSSRRTGIYGYTF.

For this clonotype: Compared with germline, one end of the junction differs, possibly owing to a read error. The V and J genes are TRBV6-2 or TRBV6-3 and TRBJ2-1; TRBD1 might be the D (5 bases). This CDR3 spans 14 amino acids. CDR1 MNHEY and CDR2 SVGEGT come from the germline V gene. In nucleotides, the CDR3 is TGTGCCAACAGTTACTCGTCTAGGGGTAATGAGCAGTTCTTC. Translating gives CANSYSSRGNEQFF.

This clonotype has just a few counts. The rearrangement links TRBV5-4 to TRBJ2-3; TRBD1 might be the D (7 bases). The CDR3 extends over 14 amino acids. Trimming removed 5 bases at V and 2 bases at J, with 12 bases between. Germline CDR1 and CDR2: SGHNT and YYREEE (reference sequence). CDR3 in amino acids: CASSGRGATDTQYF. As DNA, the CDR3 is TGTGCCAGCAGTGGCAGGGGGGCCACAGATACGCAGTATTTT.

In regard to this clonotype: Given a much more abundant clone one base away, this may be a read error. V usage is TRBV12-3 or TRBV12-4 and J usage is TRBJ1-4; D gene ambiguous. V lost 0 bases and J lost 11, with 13 bases in between. The CDR3 extends over 14 amino acids. CDR3 residues: CASSLASISGKLFF. DNA for the CDR3: TGTGCCAGCAGTTTAGCTAGCATATCCGGGAAACTGTTTTTT.

The rearrangement links TRBV6-1 to TRBJ2-7; 11 bases are shared with TRBD2. The CDR3 spans 15 residues. V dropped 5 bases and J dropped 3; count of bases not matched to a gene: 6. Germline V CDR1 and CDR2: MNHNS, SASEGT. The CDR3 sequence is CASSPRTSGFYEQYF. For the CDR3, the DNA is TGTGCCAGCAGTCCCCGGACTAGCGGGTTCTACGAGCAGTACTTC.

There are a few counts of this clonotype. This rearrangement joins TRBV5-1 to TRBJ1-1; possible D gene TRBD1, 6 bases. Per the germline V gene, CDR1 is SGHRS and CDR2 is YFSETQ. CDR3 length: 16 residues. V was cut by 4 bases and J by 1 base, with 17 bases left in between. In nucleotides, the CDR3 is TGCGCCAGCAGCCCCGAGATTTTAGGGGGGAACACTGAAGCTTTCTTT. Its protein is CASSPEILGGNTEAFF.

The chain links TRBV4-1 to TRBJ1-1; D is perhaps TRBD1 (6 bases). The CDR3 is made up of 15 amino acids. V was clipped by 10 bases and J by 1 base, with 19 bases between them. From germline, CDR1 is MGHRA and CDR2 YSYEKL. DNA for the CDR3: TGCGCCAACAACCAGAAACAGGGAAGGAACACTGAAGCTTTCTTT. Its protein is CANNQKQGRNTEAFF.

There are many counts of this clonotype. The V gene is TRBV12-3 or TRBV12-4, the J gene TRBJ2-3; D not resolved. The V end lost 3 bases, the J end lost 2 bases, and 9 bases lay between the germline ends. The CDR3 runs 14 residues. CDR3 in DNA: TGTGCCAGCAGTTTTTTAACGTTCACAGATACGCAGTATTTT. It codes for CASSFLTFTDTQYF.

Regarding this clonotype: A much larger clonotype is one base distant, so this may be a read error. The chain is built from TRBV6-1 and TRBJ1-2, with D possibly matching TRBD1 (5 bases). The CDR3 totals 16 residues. In germline, CDR1 is MNHNS, CDR2 SASEGT. In nucleotides, the CDR3 is TGTGCCAACAGTGAAGCCCAGCAGGGAAGTAGCTATGGCTACACCTTC. This sequence encodes CANSEAQQGSSYGYTF.

CDR3 in amino acids: CAISEPAGRAGNTIYF. The CDR3 region has the DNA TGTGCCATCAGTGAGCCTGCAGGGAGGGCTGGAAACACCATATATTTT. The chain carries TRBV10-3 and TRBJ1-3; possibly TRBD1 for D (5 bases). The V end lost 2 bases, the J end lost 2 bases, and 13 bases lay between the germline ends. Germline V CDR1 and CDR2: ENHRY, SYGVKD. CDR3 size: 16 residues.

For this clonotype: This may arise from a read error, as a much more abundant clone is one base away. The final CDR3 position lacks the conserved phenylalanine or tryptophan, pointing to a likely read error. The V call is TRBV4-1, the J call TRBJ1-1; D uncertain. Trimming cost V 2 bases and J 6 bases, with 13 bases left between them. The CDR3 is 14 amino acids. The germline gives CDR1 MGHRA, CDR2 YSYEKL. The chain's CDR3 is CASSQFSKGAEAFL. CDR3 DNA sequence: TGCGCCAGCAGCCAATTCTCTAAGGGCGCTGAAGCTTTCCTT.

As regards this clonotype: Sequence at one end of the junction differs from germline and may be a read error. The J gene is TRBJ2-1, the V gene TRBV4-2, with TRBD2 as a possible D gene (6 bases). The CDR3 totals 16 residues. Germline-derived CDR1 and CDR2 are LGHNA and YNFKEQ. DNA for the CDR3: TGTGCCAGCAGCCCTTCTAGCGAGAGCTCCTACAATGAGCAGTCCTTC. It translates to CASSPSSESSYNEQSF.

A note on this clonotype: No conserved phenylalanine or tryptophan ends this CDR3, so it is likely a read error. V gene TRBV11-2 combines with J gene TRBJ2-3, with D unresolved. Trimming cost V 4 bases and J 10 bases, with 21 bases left between them. The CDR3 is made up of 15 amino acids. The germline V gene encodes CDR1 SGHAT and CDR2 FQNNGV. Here the CDR3 DNA reads TGTGCCAGCAGCTCAGAACCCTCTTTCTTTGATGCGCAGTATTCT. It yields the protein CASSSEPSFFDAQYS.

This clonotype was picked up many times. V is TRBV11-2 and J is TRBJ2-5; the D is unclear. The CDR3 runs 14 residues. The V gene lost 5 bases and the J gene lost 2 bases, with 12 bases spanning the gap. CDR1 and CDR2 (germline): SGHAT, FQNNGV. CDR3 region: CASSREVSQETQYF. The CDR3 DNA is TGTGCCAGCAGCCGCGAAGTTTCTCAAGAGACCCAGTACTTC. The full variable domain, in which reference TRBV11-2 and TRBJ2-5 provide the parts outside the CDR3, is EAGVAQSPRYKIIEKRQSVAFWCNPISGHATLYWYQQILGQGPKLLIQFQNNGVVDDSQLPKDRFSAERLKGVDSTLKIQPAKLEDSAVYLCASSREVSQETQYFGPGTRLLVL.

There are many counts of this clonotype. The genes are TRBV10-3 and TRBJ1-5; weak D call: TRBD1 (5 bases). The CDR3 consists of 14 residues. Germline CDR1 is ENHRY and CDR2 is SYGVKD. V was pared by 4 bases and J by 1 base, with 8 bases between. CDR3 sequence reads: CAISAGGSNQPQHF. DNA of the CDR3: TGTGCCATCAGTGCTGGGGGGAGCAATCAGCCCCAGCATTTT.

Worth noting for this clonotype: Relative to the germline gene, one junction end is altered; a read error may explain this. CDR3 amino acids: CSVSAGWGSTYEQYF. In nucleotides, the CDR3 is TGTAGCGTTTCGGCAGGGTGGGGAAGCACCTACGAGCAGTACTTC. The chain employs TRBV29-1 and TRBJ2-7; the D gene could be TRBD1 or TRBD2 (5 bases each). The CDR3 sequence is 15 residues long. CDR1 SQVTM and CDR2 ANQGSEA come from the germline V gene.

This clonotype was observed at least ten times. J is TRBJ2-2 and V is TRBV11-2; D perhaps matches TRBD1 (5 bases). Germline V gene sequence: CDR1 SGHAT, CDR2 FQNNGV. This CDR3 region has 15 residues. The V and J ends lost 1 base and 2 bases respectively, with 8 bases between them. This CDR3 reads CASSLVWTNTGELFF. CDR3 nucleotide sequence: TGTGCCAGCAGCTTAGTGTGGACAAACACCGGGGAGCTGTTTTTT.

V is TRBV6-6 and J is TRBJ2-7; D ambiguous. V was clipped by 6 bases and J by 4 bases, with 7 bases between them. Germline V CDR1 and CDR2: MNHNY, SVGAGI (reference sequence). The CDR3 has 11 amino acids. CDR3 residues: CASRLQYEQYV. For the CDR3, the DNA is TGTGCCAGCAGGCTACAATACGAGCAGTACGTC.

This clonotype has just one count. No conserved phenylalanine or tryptophan is present at the end of the CDR3, so a read error is the likely explanation. V usage is TRBV30 and J usage is TRBJ1-1, with 7 bases that match TRBD1. CDR3 length equals 13 residues. With V trimmed by 3 bases and J by 7 bases, 8 bases remained unmatched. Germline V gene data show CDR1 as GTSNPN and CDR2 as SVGIG (reference sequence). The CDR3 reads CAWSPSGTDEAFL. The CDR3 DNA sequence: TGTGCCTGGAGCCCCTCCGGGACAGATGAAGCTTTCTTA.

To note about this clonotype: The junction and the germline gene differ at one end; a read error may be behind it. The chain combines TRBV5-1 with TRBJ2-1; possible D gene TRBD1, 6 bases. The CDR3 spans 14 residues. Germline loops: CDR1 SGHRS, CDR2 YFSETQ. CDR3 loop: CASSLVPGDNVQFF. The CDR3 nucleotides are TGCGCCAGCAGCTTGGTACCAGGGGACAATGTGCAGTTCTTC.

Concerning this clonotype itself: A much larger clone is a single base away; this may be a read error. This chain connects TRBV4-3 to TRBJ2-7, with 7 bases matching TRBD2. CDR1 is LGHNA and CDR2 is YSLEER in the germline V gene. This CDR3 has 13 amino acids. The V segment lost 1 base and the J segment 9 bases; nucleotides outside the gene matches: 6. The CDR3 spells CASSQGGSRVQYF. Written as DNA, the CDR3 is TGCGCCAGCAGCCAAGGCGGGAGTAGGGTGCAGTACTTC.

This sequence joins TRBV6-1 and TRBJ2-3; no clear D gene. The CDR3 extends over 12 amino acids. Trimming left V 4 bases short and J 5 bases short, with 7 bases between. Germline CDR1 reads MNHNS; CDR2 reads SASEGT. The CDR3 DNA follows: TGTGCCAGCAGTGCTCGCGGAGATACGCAGTATTTT. It translates to CASSARGDTQYF.